The entry below describes one T cell receptor (beta chain). Sequencing was performed with immunoSEQ multiplex PCR; in TCRdb, only in-frame clones are kept and a portion is missing. The sample consists of over 85,000 clones, 88% of them appearing once. The sample originates from a study of cytomegalovirus exposure and HLA in healthy donors. The ends lost 1 base at V and 5 bases at J; junction bases unmatched: 5. The CDR3 spans 15 residues. Germline CDR1 and CDR2: MGHRA and YSYEKL. The sequence came from a woman aged 25 to 39 in good health and CMV-seropositive. This rearrangement joins TRBV4-1 to TRBJ2-1; 7 bases match TRBD2. The sample was PBMCs. The chain's CDR3 is CASSQGASGDNEQFF. DNA of the CDR3: TGCGCCAGCAGCCAAGGCGCTAGCGGAGACAATGAGCAGTTCTTC.